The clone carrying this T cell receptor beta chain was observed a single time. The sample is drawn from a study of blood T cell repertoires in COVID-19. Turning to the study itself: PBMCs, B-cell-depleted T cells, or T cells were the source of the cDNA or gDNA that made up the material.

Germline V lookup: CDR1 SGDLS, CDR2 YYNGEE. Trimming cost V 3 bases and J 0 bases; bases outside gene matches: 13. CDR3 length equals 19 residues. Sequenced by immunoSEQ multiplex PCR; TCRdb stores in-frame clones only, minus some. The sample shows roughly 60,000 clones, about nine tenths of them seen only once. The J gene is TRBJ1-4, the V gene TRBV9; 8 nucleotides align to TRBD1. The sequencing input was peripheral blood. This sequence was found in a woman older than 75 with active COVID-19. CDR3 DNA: TGTGCCAGCAGCGCCCGTGAGACAGCAGGGGGCGCAACTAATGAAAAACTGTTTTTT. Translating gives CASSARETAGGATNEKLFF.